Shown below are 26 T cell receptor beta chains from a single sample sequenced in a study of blood T cell repertoires in COVID-19. Some clones are missing from TCRdb's copy, which holds only in-frame ones; the method was immunoSEQ multiplex PCR. Here the sample spans 200,000 to 250,000 clones, roughly 86% being singletons. The source material was peripheral blood. These receptors all come from a woman between 55 and 75 years old with acute or convalescent COVID-19.

V and J are TRBV7-6 and TRBJ2-6; 8 nucleotides agree with TRBD1. The germline CDR1 and CDR2 sequences are SGHVS and FNYEAQ. The J segment lost 1 base and the V segment lost 1 base, leaving 12 bases of the junction unmatched. This CDR3 is built from 20 residues. The CDR3 loop is CASSLVARTGLVSGANVLTF. The CDR3 DNA reads TGTGCCAGCAGCTTAGTAGCTCGGACAGGGCTAGTATCTGGGGCCAACGTCCTGACTTTC.

The V call is TRBV5-1, the J call TRBJ1-4, with TRBD1 matching 8 bases. V lost 4 bases to trimming and J lost 8 bases; unmatched junction nucleotides: 13. The CDR3 extends over 16 amino acids. From germline, CDR1 is SGHRS and CDR2 YFSETQ. CDR3 amino acids: CASSIPSGTGGEKLFF. In nucleotides, the CDR3 is TGCGCCAGCAGCATACCCTCCGGGACAGGTGGGGAAAAACTGTTTTTT.

This clone was seen only a few times. The chain carries TRBV5-1 and TRBJ2-7, with TRBD2 matching over 14 bases. The length of the CDR3 is 16 residues. CDR1 and CDR2 from the germline V gene are SGHRS and YFSETQ. V lost 0 bases to trimming and J lost 6 bases; unmatched junction nucleotides: 5. CDR3 in amino acids: CASSLGGLAGVTEQYF. The DNA of the CDR3 is TGCGCCAGCAGCTTGGGGGGACTAGCGGGAGTTACCGAGCAGTACTTC.

This chain links TRBV18 with TRBJ2-1; 8 bases match TRBD1. The V segment lost 5 bases and the J segment 6 bases; nucleotides outside the gene matches: 9. Germline lookup yields CDR1 KGHSH and CDR2 LQKENI. This CDR3 contains 15 residues. The DNA for the CDR3 is TGTGCCAGCTCATCGGGACAGGCCTCGGGCAATGAGCAGTTCTTC. It specifies CASSSGQASGNEQFF.

The chain is built from TRBV28 and TRBJ2-1, with 7 bases identical to TRBD1. Trimming at V came to 6 bases and at J to 2 bases, leaving 7 bases not matched to a gene. The CDR3 has 15 amino acids. Germline CDR1 is MDHEN and CDR2 is SYDVKM. As DNA, the CDR3 is TGTGCCAGCAGCGTTAGAGGGGGCCCCTACAATGAGCAGTTCTTC. It translates to CASSVRGGPYNEQFF. The entire variable domain, with the rest obtained from reference TRBV28 and TRBJ2-1, is as follows: DVKVTQSSRYLVKRTGEKVFLECVQDMDHENMFWYRQDPGLGLRLIYFSYDVKMKEKGDIPEGYSVSREKKERFSLILESASTNQTSMYLCASSVRGGPYNEQFFGPGTRLTVL.

The genes are TRBV13 and TRBJ2-7; TRBD1 matches 9 bases. Germline CDR1 reads PRHDT; CDR2 reads FYEKMQ (reference sequence). The CDR3 has 14 amino acids. The ends lost 5 bases at V and 2 bases at J; junction bases unmatched: 4. The CDR3 DNA reads as TGTGCCAGCAGCCGGGGACAGGGTACCTACGAGCAGTACTTC. The encoded protein is CASSRGQGTYEQYF.

V gene TRBV3-1 (or the pseudogene TRBV3-2) combines with J gene TRBJ1-2; 8 bases fit TRBD1. The CDR3 runs 13 residues. The germline CDR1 and CDR2 sequences are LGHDT and YNNKEL (reference sequence). J lost 7 bases, V lost 8 bases, and 9 bases had no gene match. The CDR3: CASGDRFMGGYTF. The CDR3 DNA is TGTGCCAGCGGGGACAGGTTCATGGGTGGCTACACCTTC.

V gene TRBV6-6 combines with J gene TRBJ2-7; a weak D match, TRBD1 (6 bases). Trimming removed 5 bases at V and 9 bases at J, with 20 bases between. CDR1 is MNHNY and CDR2 is SVGAGI in the germline V gene (reference sequence). The CDR3 sequence is 14 residues long. In DNA form, the CDR3 reads TGTGCCAGCAGTGTGACAGGCCCAGTTGTTGGGCAGTACTTC. Translation gives CASSVTGPVVGQYF.

V usage is TRBV19 and J usage is TRBJ2-5; perhaps TRBD1 as D (6 bases). The CDR3 is 14 residues long. The germline CDR1 and CDR2 sequences are LNHDA and SQIVND (reference sequence). Between the trimmed V and J ends, which lost 5 bases and 4 bases, there was a span of 14 bases. The CDR3 loop reads CASSRAARGETQYF. DNA for the CDR3: TGTGCCAGTAGTCGGGCGGCCAGGGGAGAGACCCAGTACTTC.

The chain is built from TRBV4-1 and TRBJ2-7; possible D gene TRBD1, 5 bases. Per the germline V gene, CDR1 is MGHRA and CDR2 is YSYEKL. The CDR3 has 17 residues. V lost 0 bases to trimming and J lost 0 bases, with 15 bases between them. CDR3 residues: CASSQDVGRTTSYEQYF. CDR3 nucleotides: TGCGCCAGCAGCCAAGATGTCGGGCGGACAACCTCCTACGAGCAGTACTTC.

J is TRBJ2-1 and V is TRBV5-1; D remains ambiguous. The CDR3 totals 16 residues. Germline assignment: CDR1 SGHRS and CDR2 YFSETQ. Trimming shortened V by 1 base and J by 0 bases, and 11 bases separated the two germline ends. The CDR3, as DNA: TGCGCCAGCAGCTTGTATGCAGTCAGCTCCTACAATGAGCAGTTCTTC. This gives the protein CASSLYAVSSYNEQFF.

V usage is TRBV25-1 and J usage is TRBJ2-7; D is perhaps TRBD2 (6 bases). V shed 4 bases and J shed 3 bases, with 10 bases lying between them. Germline-derived CDR1 and CDR2 are MGHDK and SYGVNS. The CDR3 is 13 amino acids. As DNA, the CDR3 is TGTGCCAGCAGTGTCCGGGAGAGCTACGAGCAGTACTTC. Translating gives CASSVRESYEQYF.

The V and J genes are TRBV6-5 and TRBJ1-2, with unresolved D. There are 14 residues in the CDR3. Germline CDR1 MNHEY, CDR2 SVGAGI. Between the trimmed V and J ends, which lost 8 bases and 3 bases, there was a span of 16 bases. The CDR3 nucleotides read TGTGCCAGCCGGTCCGTGGGGAGATACTATGGCTACACCTTC. This encodes CASRSVGRYYGYTF.

As to this clone: This may be a read error: a much more frequent sequence differs by one nucleotide. This chain uses TRBV7-8 with TRBJ1-2; perhaps TRBD1 as D (5 bases). Germline V gene lookup returns CDR1 SGHVS and CDR2 FQNEAQ. The CDR3 sequence is 11 residues long. Trimming pared 5 bases from V and 5 bases from J, leaving 6 bases between. The CDR3 loop reads CASSAGYGYTF. DNA of the CDR3: TGTGCCAGCAGCGCAGGGTATGGCTACACCTTC.

A few counts support this clone. The V gene is TRBV12-3 or TRBV12-4, the J gene TRBJ1-1; D unclear. V was shortened by 7 bases and J by 2 bases, with 8 bases between the two germline ends. The CDR3 spans 12 residues. The CDR3 DNA is TGTGCCAGCAACAGACAAAACACTGAAGCTTTCTTT. Protein product: CASNRQNTEAFF.

This clone occurred once. V gene TRBV20-1 combines with J gene TRBJ1-2; possibly TRBD1 for D (6 bases). The CDR3 runs 11 residues. Between the trimmed V and J ends, which lost 4 bases and 8 bases, there was a span of 11 bases. The germline V gene encodes CDR1 DFQATT and CDR2 SNEGSKA (reference sequence). In DNA, the CDR3 is TGCAGTGCTAATCCACAGGGAGGCTACACCTTC. The encoded protein is CSANPQGGYTF.

The gene calls are TRBV11-2 and TRBJ1-5, with 7 nucleotides matching TRBD1. CDR1 and CDR2 (germline): SGHAT, FQNNGV. This CDR3 has 15 amino acids. V shed 5 bases and J 7 bases; nucleotides not matched to a gene: 11. The CDR3 DNA reads as TGTGCCAGCAGCCCAGGGACAGTGGTAAGCCAGCCCCAGCATTTT. Its protein is CASSPGTVVSQPQHF.

J is TRBJ2-1 and V is TRBV7-3; 8 nucleotides line up with TRBD2. Trimming cost V 5 bases and J 6 bases; bases outside gene matches: 9. CDR1 and CDR2 from the germline V gene are SGHTA and FQGTGA. The CDR3 has 15 amino acids. CDR3 sequence: CASSARGGSRNEQFF. For the CDR3, the DNA is TGTGCCAGCAGCGCTCGGGGGGGCTCACGCAATGAGCAGTTCTTC.

V gene TRBV5-6 combines with J gene TRBJ2-2; TRBD1 agrees at 7 bases. The CDR3 extends over 16 amino acids. The germline V gene has CDR1 SGHDT and CDR2 YYEEEE. V shed 2 bases and J 0 bases; nucleotides not matched to a gene: 4. CDR3 sequence (DNA): TGTGCCAGCAGCTTTACCGGGACAGCGAACACCGGGGAGCTGTTTTTT. Translation gives CASSFTGTANTGELFF.

This sequence joins TRBV6-1 and TRBJ2-5, with TRBD1 matching over 11 bases. The germline gives CDR1 MNHNS, CDR2 SASEGT. The CDR3 consists of 16 residues. The trim removed 2 bases at V and 7 bases at J, leaving 9 bases unmatched. Written as DNA, the CDR3 is TGTGCCAGCAGTGAAACCACCGGGACAGGGGGAGGGACCCAGTACTTC. Translated: CASSETTGTGGGTQYF.

The V gene is TRBV11-3, the J gene TRBJ2-1; D gene uncertain. Germline CDR1 SGHNT, CDR2 YENEEA. Trimming left V 8 bases short and J 6 bases short, with 14 bases between. The CDR3 is made up of 13 amino acids. DNA for the CDR3: TGTGCCAGCCGAACGAGACTCGGCAATGAGCAGTTCTTC. It is translated as CASRTRLGNEQFF.

The V gene is TRBV6-1, the J gene TRBJ2-5, with D uncertain. There are 13 residues in the CDR3. V lost 4 bases to trimming and J lost 1 base, with 7 bases between them. Germline V gene lookup returns CDR1 MNHNS and CDR2 SASEGT. CDR3 coding DNA: TGTGCCAGCAGTGGAGCACTCCAAGAGACCCAGTACTTC. Encoded protein: CASSGALQETQYF.

The V call is TRBV5-6, the J call TRBJ2-7; 9 bases are a match to TRBD1. Germline V gene sequence: CDR1 SGHDT, CDR2 YYEEEE. The CDR3 consists of 15 residues. Trimming at V came to 3 bases and at J to 9 bases, leaving 13 bases not matched to a gene. DNA for the CDR3: TGTGCCAGCAGCTCCCCGGGACAGGGCCCGGGTTGGCAGTACTTC. It codes for CASSSPGQGPGWQYF.

The V gene is TRBV6-2 or TRBV6-3, the J gene TRBJ1-1, with TRBD1 matching over 10 bases. The length of the CDR3 is 17 residues. Germline V gene sequence: CDR1 MNHEY, CDR2 SVGEGT. V shed 4 bases, J shed 6 bases, and the junction held 14 bases outside the gene matches. This chain's CDR3 is CASSSTGGTLKKSEAFF. The DNA for the CDR3 is TGTGCCAGCAGTTCGACAGGGGGCACTTTAAAGAAGTCTGAAGCTTTCTTT.

The chain uses TRBV20-1 and TRBJ2-2; TRBD2 matches at 11 bases. V lost 3 bases, J lost 2 bases, and 5 bases stayed unmatched. This CDR3 has 16 amino acids. From germline, CDR1 is DFQATT and CDR2 SNEGSKA (reference sequence). The chain's CDR3 is CSASGRLAGNTGELFF. The CDR3 DNA follows: TGCAGTGCTAGTGGGAGACTAGCGGGAAACACCGGGGAGCTGTTTTTT.

The sample holds one count of this clone. The sample contains more than one DNA sequence encoding this CDR3. The rearrangement joins TRBV19 to TRBJ1-5, with TRBD1 matching 7 bases. The CDR3 totals 12 residues. With V trimmed by 10 bases and J by 5 bases, 5 bases remained unmatched. Germline V gives CDR1 LNHDA, CDR2 SQIVND (reference sequence). The CDR3 loop is CATRQGDQPQHF. DNA of the CDR3: TGTGCCACAAGACAGGGCGATCAGCCCCAGCATTTT.